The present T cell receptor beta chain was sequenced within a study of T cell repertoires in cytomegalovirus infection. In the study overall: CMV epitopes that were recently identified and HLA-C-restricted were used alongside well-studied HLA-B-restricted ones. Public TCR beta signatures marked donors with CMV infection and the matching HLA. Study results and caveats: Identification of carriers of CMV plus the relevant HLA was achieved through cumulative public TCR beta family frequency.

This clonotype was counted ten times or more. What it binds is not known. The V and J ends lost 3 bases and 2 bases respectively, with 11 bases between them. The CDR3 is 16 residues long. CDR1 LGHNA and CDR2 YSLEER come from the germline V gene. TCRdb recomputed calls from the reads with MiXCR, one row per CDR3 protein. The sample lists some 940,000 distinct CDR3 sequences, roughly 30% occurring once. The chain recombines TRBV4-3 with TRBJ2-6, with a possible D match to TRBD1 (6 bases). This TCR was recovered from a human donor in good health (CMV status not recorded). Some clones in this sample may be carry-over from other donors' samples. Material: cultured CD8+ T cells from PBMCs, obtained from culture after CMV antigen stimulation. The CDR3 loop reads CASSQGKGAGANVLTF. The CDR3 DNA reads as TGCGCCAGCAGCCAGGGGAAGGGGGCTGGGGCCAACGTCCTGACTTTC.